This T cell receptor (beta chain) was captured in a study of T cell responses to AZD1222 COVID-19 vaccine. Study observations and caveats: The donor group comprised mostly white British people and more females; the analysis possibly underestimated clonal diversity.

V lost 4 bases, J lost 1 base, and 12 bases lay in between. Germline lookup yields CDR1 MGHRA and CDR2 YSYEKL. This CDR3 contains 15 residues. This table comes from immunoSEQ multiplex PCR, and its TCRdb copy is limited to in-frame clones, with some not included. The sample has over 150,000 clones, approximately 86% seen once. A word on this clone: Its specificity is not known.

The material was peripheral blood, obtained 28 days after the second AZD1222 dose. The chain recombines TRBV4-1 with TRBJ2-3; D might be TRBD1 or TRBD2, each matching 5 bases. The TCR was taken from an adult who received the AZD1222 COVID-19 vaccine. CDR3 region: CASSPGPVGTDTQYF. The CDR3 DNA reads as TGCGCCAGCAGCCCGGGACCGGTTGGCACAGATACGCAGTATTTT.